The source of this TCR beta chain is a study of blood T cells in healthy people across ages (dated by TCRdb to about 2015). Regarding the research as a whole: In model experiments, template switching captured about one uniquely barcoded TCR beta cDNA molecule for every two T cells. To track age-related changes in TCR beta repertoire diversity, the study relied on deep sequencing normalized with unique cDNA molecular identifiers. Four age groups were formed from the donors: young (average approximately 15 years), middle-aged (just under 40), aged (62) and long-lived (around 80). Donors of different ages were randomly distributed across sequencing lanes to avoid experimental bias. Two additional independent replicas of 1 million unique cDNA reads from the same blood draw were analyzed for two donors (one aged 18 to 29 and one aged 80 or older). The paper as a whole reports these results and caveats: As age increased, observed TCR beta diversity per million T cells dropped in a roughly linear way, and a significant reduction was already evident by age 40. Bulk unsorted PBMC profiling prevented conclusive comparison of naive and antigen-experienced compartments. Compared with the aged group, more naive CD4+ T cells, fewer expanded clones and increased TCR diversity were shown by the long-lived group, suggesting age selection. The CMV infection status of donors was not known, potentially confounding age-related changes in expanded clonotypes. There was a strong correlation between observed TCR beta diversity and the percentage of naive T cells measured by flow cytometry. Estimates of total diversity from one million sequenced T cells were regarded as lower bounds and underestimates.

Library generation was performed with 5' RACE. TCRdb records Illumina HiSeq 2500 as the sequencer. The second PCR ran for about 7 to 11 cycles and used a J-beta primer mix along with a sample-barcoded 5' primer. Each TCR beta cDNA molecule received a unique molecular identifier from a template-switch 5' adaptor carrying 12 random nucleotides. Each sample yielded at least 3 million CDR3-containing paired-end reads. The Mint cDNA synthesis kit, primed by a TRBC-specific oligonucleotide, was used to synthesize first-strand cDNA from all RNA. All cDNA was treated with uracil-DNA glycosylase and then went through a first 18-cycle PCR with the universal primers M1SS and BC2_uni_R. The paper's data handling went like this. For normalization, 1 million high-quality reads were randomly selected from each sample, with every read carrying a distinct molecular identifier. Reads with shared molecular identifiers were discarded instead of being binned into consensus sequences. MiTCR, run with a Q25 quality threshold and the strictest error-elimination algorithm, handled CDR3 identification, clonotype clustering and error correction. Lower-bound total TCR beta diversity was estimated with a nonparametric unseen species model using Euler transformation. TCRdb handled the public reads itself, with Q25 trimming in fastp and clone calling in MiXCR, and kept productive beta chains. Entries that share a CDR3 protein sequence are merged under the most common genes and DNA. The V and J calls reflect TCRdb's pipeline rather than the authors' work. This sample lists 950,000 to 1,200,000 distinct CDR3 sequences; 35% to 45% were detected once. In total, the top ten clones hold approximately 14% of the sample.

This clonotype was observed at least ten times. Its recognized antigen is unknown. There are no base qualities to consult, and no much larger clone falls within one base. The CDR3 goes from the cysteine to the phenylalanine over 14 residues. CDR3 DNA only is kept here, 42 bases in frame from base 1. V and J are truncated by 6 bases and 6 bases respectively, leaving an intervening sequence of 18 bases. CDR1 SGHTA and CDR2 FQGNSA are derived from the germline V gene. The donors were about 40 Caucasian individuals from Russia, aged 6 to 90 years, who were systemically healthy. Around 10 milliliters of peripheral blood were collected from each donor into EDTA-treated Vacutainer tubes. Ficoll-Paque density-gradient centrifugation was used to isolate PBMCs, with at least 6 million per sample. Total RNA, at least 6 micrograms per sample, was extracted from PBMCs with Trizol reagent. For every donor, flow cytometry on a PBMC aliquot measured the percentage of naive CD45RAhigh/CD27high T cells.

The rearrangement joined TRBV7-2 to TRBJ2-7, and possibly TRBD1, on 5 matching bases. Sequencing was carried out using blood. The receptor's source is a man between 18 and 35 years old in good health. The CDR3 in this case is CASSKLPRVSEQYF. The nucleotides read TGTGCCAGCAGTAAACTTCCCAGGGTCTCCGAGCAGTACTTC.